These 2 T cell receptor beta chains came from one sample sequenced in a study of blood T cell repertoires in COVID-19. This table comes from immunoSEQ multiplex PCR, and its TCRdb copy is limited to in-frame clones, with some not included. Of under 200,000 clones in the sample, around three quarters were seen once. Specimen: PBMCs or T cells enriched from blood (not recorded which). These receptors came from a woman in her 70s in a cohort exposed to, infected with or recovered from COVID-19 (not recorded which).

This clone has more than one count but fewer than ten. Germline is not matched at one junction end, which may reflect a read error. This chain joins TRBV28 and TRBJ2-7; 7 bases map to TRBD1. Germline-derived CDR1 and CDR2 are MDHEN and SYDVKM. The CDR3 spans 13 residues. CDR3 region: CASSLNRGRRIGF. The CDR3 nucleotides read TGTGCCAGCAGTCTAAACAGGGGTCGCCGTATAGGCTTC. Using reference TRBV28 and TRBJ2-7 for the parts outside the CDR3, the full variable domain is DVKVTQSSRYLVKRTGEKVFLECVQDMDHENMFWYRQDPGLGLRLIYFSYDVKMKEKGDIPEGYSVSREKKERFSLILESASTNQTSMYLCASSLNRGRRIGFGPGTRLTVT.

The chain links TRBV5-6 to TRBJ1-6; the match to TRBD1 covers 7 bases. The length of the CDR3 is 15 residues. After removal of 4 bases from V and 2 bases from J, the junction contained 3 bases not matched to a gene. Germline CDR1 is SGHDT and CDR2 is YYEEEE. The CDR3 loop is CASSTTGTYNSPLHF. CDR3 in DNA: TGTGCCAGCAGCACGACAGGGACCTATAATTCACCCCTCCACTTT.